A single sample gave rise to the 28 T cell receptor beta chains below, sequenced in a study of CD8 T cells in Susac syndrome. The RNA input was roughly 0.45 to 1 ug, and it was reverse transcribed with random hexamers. TCRdb re-analysed the immunoSEQ multiplex PCR reads in MiXCR, keeping a single row per CDR3 protein. The profile shows hundreds of thousands of distinct CDR3 sequences, 95% of them singletons. Material: CD4+ T cells from PBMCs. These receptor sequences come from a human donor with multiple sclerosis.

The rearrangement links TRBV7-2 to TRBJ1-4; D is ambiguous. Trimming removed 1 base at V and 3 bases at J, with 6 bases between. The CDR3 totals 14 residues. Per germline, CDR1 SGHTA and CDR2 FQGNSA. CDR3 sequence reads: CASSLGRSNEKLFF. Here the CDR3 DNA reads TGTGCCAGCAGCTTAGGGCGGTCTAATGAAAAACTGTTTTTT.

The chain carries TRBV21-1 and TRBJ1-5; the D call of TRBD1 is as the table states it, not checked on the DNA. TRBV21-1 is classified as a pseudogene. This CDR3 contains 17 residues. CDR3 protein: CASTSSRTVLGNQPQHF. The CDR3 nucleotides read TGTGCCAGCACCTCCAGTAGGACAGTACTGGGCAATCAGCCCCAGCATTTT.

This chain links TRBV28 with TRBJ1-1; D unclear. The CDR3 spans 16 residues. From germline, CDR1 is MDHEN and CDR2 SYDVKM. Trimming stripped 6 bases from V and 4 bases from J, with 21 bases between. CDR3 sequence (DNA): TGTGCCAGCAGCCTTCCACCCCCGGGGATGTTCACTGAAGCTTTCTTT. It codes for CASSLPPPGMFTEAFF.

The chain recombines TRBV20-1 with TRBJ2-7; D is undetermined. CDR3 size: 14 residues. The V gene's germline CDR1 is DFQATT and CDR2 SNEGSKA (reference sequence). V was cut by 1 base and J by 5 bases, with 15 bases left in between. The chain's CDR3 is CSARVARKGDEQYF. Here the CDR3 DNA reads TGCAGTGCTAGAGTGGCGCGTAAAGGCGACGAGCAGTACTTC.

The chain carries TRBV29-1 and TRBJ2-1; no firm D call. Germline CDR1 SQVTM, CDR2 ANQGSEA. V was shortened by 6 bases and J by 12 bases, with 15 bases between the two germline ends. The CDR3 consists of 11 residues. CDR3: CSVPRTYRQFF. The CDR3 DNA reads TGCAGCGTCCCAAGGACGTATAGGCAGTTCTTC.

The chain is built from TRBV5-6 and TRBJ2-1; D is possibly TRBD2 (6 bases). CDR1 and CDR2 from the germline V gene are SGHDT and YYEEEE. CDR3 length: 17 amino acids. V shed 1 base and J shed 3 bases, with 17 bases lying between them. CDR3 DNA sequence: TGTGCCAGCAGCTTGAATTTAGGCGGGATGGTCTACAATGAGCAGTTCTTC. It specifies CASSLNLGGMVYNEQFF.

The chain joins TRBV12-3 or TRBV12-4 to TRBJ1-1, with D possibly matching TRBD1 (6 bases). Between the trimmed V and J ends, which lost 6 bases and 11 bases, there was a span of 16 bases. The length of the CDR3 is 12 residues. CDR3 nucleotide sequence: TGTGCCAGCAGCCTGACAGGTTTTAAGGCTTTCTTT. Protein sequence: CASSLTGFKAFF.

The V gene is TRBV29-1, the J gene TRBJ2-1; 12 positions agree with TRBD2. The CDR3 covers 15 residues. Germline V lookup: CDR1 SQVTM, CDR2 ANQGSEA. Germline trimming cut 5 bases from V and 6 bases from J; bases unmatched to any gene: 8. CDR3 bases: TGCAGCGTTAAACTAGCGGGAGGTGTCGGCAATGAGCAGTTCTTC. Encoded protein: CSVKLAGGVGNEQFF.

The rearrangement joins TRBV24-1 to TRBJ2-2; TRBD2 is a possible D gene (6 bases). Trimming took off 6 bases at V and 5 bases at J, with 12 bases between the two ends. There are 14 residues in the CDR3. From germline, CDR1 is KGHDR and CDR2 SFDVKD. CDR3 sequence (DNA): TGTGCCACCAGTCCAGGTGGGGGGACCGGGGAGCTGTTTTTT. Translated: CATSPGGGTGELFF.

The chain joins TRBV12-3 or TRBV12-4 to TRBJ1-1; 7 bases map to TRBD1. CDR3 length: 15 amino acids. Trimming at V came to 5 bases and at J to 0 bases, leaving 6 bases not matched to a gene. As DNA, the CDR3 is TGTGCCAGCAGTCCCTTCAGGGGGGTGAACACTGAAGCTTTCTTT. Residues: CASSPFRGVNTEAFF.

The rearrangement links TRBV27 to TRBJ2-7; possibly TRBD2 for D (5 bases). CDR3 length equals 14 residues. Trimming removed 5 bases from V and 2 bases from J, with 13 bases in between. Germline CDR1 is MNHEY and CDR2 is SMNVEV (reference sequence). CDR3 in amino acids: CASSRSAKAYEQYF. The CDR3 bases are TGTGCCAGCAGTCGTAGCGCGAAAGCCTACGAGCAGTACTTC.

The chain uses TRBV7-2 and TRBJ1-6, with D uncertain. Germline V gives CDR1 SGHTA, CDR2 FQGNSA. Trimming took off 5 bases at V and 4 bases at J, with 15 bases between the two ends. The CDR3 is 16 residues long. In nucleotides, the CDR3 is TGTGCCAGCAGCCTCCTCTCATTGGGTTATAATTCACCCCTCCACTTT. It yields the protein CASSLLSLGYNSPLHF.

The gene calls are TRBV6-4 and TRBJ2-7; D is unclear. The CDR3 sequence is 18 residues long. The V end lost 0 bases, the J end lost 5 bases, and 23 bases lay between the germline ends. Germline V gene lookup returns CDR1 MRHNA and CDR2 SNTAGT. The CDR3 loop reads CASSDSRTLYSRSDEQYF. The CDR3 region has the DNA TGTGCCAGCAGTGACTCGAGAACACTGTACTCCAGATCGGACGAGCAGTACTTC.

The V call is TRBV2, the J call TRBJ2-5, with D tentatively TRBD1 (6 bases). Germline-derived CDR1 and CDR2 are SNHLY and FYNNEI. V was trimmed by 4 bases and J by 5 bases, leaving 11 bases between them. The length of the CDR3 is 13 residues. The CDR3 spells CASSATGLETQYF. The CDR3 DNA follows: TGTGCCAGCAGTGCCACAGGGTTGGAGACCCAGTACTTC.

The CDR3 protein is CASSRNPGEQYF. Here the CDR3 DNA reads TGTGCCAGCAGCCGAAACCCCGGCGAGCAGTACTTC. This chain uses TRBV3-1 with TRBJ2-7; D not certain. From germline, CDR1 is LGHDT and CDR2 YNNKEL (reference sequence). The CDR3 is made up of 12 amino acids. V was cut by 4 bases and J by 6 bases, with 10 bases left in between.

The genes are TRBV3-1 and TRBJ2-1, with D unclear. The V and J ends lost 0 bases and 9 bases respectively, with 9 bases between them. The CDR3 totals 13 residues. The germline gives CDR1 LGHDT, CDR2 YNNKEL (reference sequence). The CDR3 loop is CASSQEFEVEQFF. CDR3 DNA sequence: TGTGCCAGCAGCCAAGAATTTGAAGTTGAGCAGTTCTTC.

V is TRBV5-1 and J is TRBJ2-5; 8 bases are shared with TRBD2. This CDR3 is built from 15 residues. Germline CDR1 SGHRS, CDR2 YFSETQ. V shed 3 bases and J 3 bases; nucleotides not matched to a gene: 7. CDR3 DNA sequence: TGCGCCAGCAGCTGGCGGGGGGACCCAAAAGAGACCCAGTACTTC. This gives the protein CASSWRGDPKETQYF.

This rearrangement joins TRBV19 to TRBJ2-1; D gene ambiguous. Germline CDR1 and CDR2: LNHDA and SQIVND (reference sequence). The CDR3 sequence is 15 residues long. V lost 3 bases to trimming and J lost 0 bases, with 9 bases between them. The CDR3 protein is CASSMSAISYNEQFF. CDR3 DNA sequence: TGTGCCAGTAGTATGTCCGCGATCTCCTACAATGAGCAGTTCTTC. The full variable domain, in which reference TRBV19 and TRBJ2-1 provide the parts outside the CDR3, is DGGITQSPKYLFRKEGQNVTLSCEQNLNHDAMYWYRQDPGQGLRLIYYSQIVNDFQKGDIAEGYSVSREKKESFPLTVTSAQKNPTAFYLCASSMSAISYNEQFFGPGTRLTVL.

This clonotype appeared once. The V gene is TRBV20-1, the J gene TRBJ1-2; D not certain. Germline V CDR1 and CDR2: DFQATT, SNEGSKA (reference sequence). Deletions cut 0 bases from V and 5 bases from J, with 10 bases between. The CDR3 has 13 residues. CDR3 residues: CSARDRTPYGYTF. CDR3 DNA sequence: TGCAGTGCTAGAGATCGTACACCTTATGGCTACACCTTC.

The chain combines TRBV18 with TRBJ2-7; 9 nucleotides match TRBD1. CDR1 and CDR2 from the germline V gene are KGHSH and LQKENI. The CDR3 spans 12 residues. Unmatched junction bases numbered 6, after V lost 3 bases and J lost 12 bases. This chain's CDR3 is CASSPGQGSGYF. CDR3 bases: TGTGCCAGCTCACCTGGACAGGGGAGCGGGTACTTC.

The rearrangement uses TRBV20-1 and TRBJ1-5; unclear D gene. There are 16 residues in the CDR3. Germline assignment: CDR1 DFQATT and CDR2 SNEGSKA (reference sequence). V was trimmed by 0 bases and J by 7 bases, leaving 19 bases between them. The CDR3 is CSARDSSRGLGQPQHF. CDR3 sequence (DNA): TGCAGTGCTAGAGATTCAAGTAGAGGGCTAGGGCAGCCCCAGCATTTT.

CDR3 coding DNA: TGCAGTGTCGAAGGACAGGGCAATCAGCCCCAGCATTTT. Translated: CSVEGQGNQPQHF. This chain uses TRBV20-1 with TRBJ1-5; 7 bases map to TRBD1. This CDR3 contains 13 residues. Trimming took 7 bases from V and 2 from J; bases not matched to a gene: 5. Germline CDR1 DFQATT, CDR2 SNEGSKA (reference sequence).

The chain uses TRBV3-1 and TRBJ2-1; D perhaps matches TRBD2 (6 bases). Germline V gene lookup returns CDR1 LGHDT and CDR2 YNNKEL (reference sequence). The CDR3 sequence is 14 residues long. Trimming removed 5 bases at V and 5 bases at J, with 13 bases between. The chain's CDR3 is CASSAGTGNNEQFF. The CDR3 region has the DNA TGTGCCAGCAGCGCGGGAACAGGTAACAATGAGCAGTTCTTC.

The chain joins TRBV20-1 to TRBJ2-7; no reliable D call. The CDR3 runs 12 residues. Germline loops: CDR1 DFQATT, CDR2 SNEGSKA (reference sequence). V was clipped by 1 base and J by 7 bases, with 11 bases between them. The CDR3 sequence is CSARVGSWEQYF. CDR3 in DNA: TGCAGTGCTAGAGTTGGCAGTTGGGAGCAGTACTTC.

The table lists this clonotype with a few counts. This chain joins TRBV9 and TRBJ2-1; D gene unclear. The V and J ends lost 2 bases and 0 bases respectively, with 9 bases between them. The CDR3 extends over 15 amino acids. Germline V lookup: CDR1 SGDLS, CDR2 YYNGEE. CDR3 DNA: TGTGCCAGCAGCGTCTCGGGTAGCTCCTACAATGAGCAGTTCTTC. Protein: CASSVSGSSYNEQFF.

V usage is TRBV10-3 and J usage is TRBJ2-3, with 7 bases aligning to TRBD2. V was pared by 6 bases and J by 2 bases, with 5 bases of the junction left unmatched. Germline V gene data show CDR1 as ENHRY and CDR2 as SYGVKD. The CDR3 consists of 14 residues. The CDR3 DNA reads TGTGCCATCAGATCAGCGGGGACCACAGATACGCAGTATTTT. Translating gives CAIRSAGTTDTQYF.

The chain has TRBV28 and TRBJ2-7; D assignment may be TRBD1 or TRBD2 (5 bases each). Germline V CDR1 and CDR2: MDHEN, SYDVKM. This CDR3 region has 13 residues. Trimming stripped 6 bases from V and 4 bases from J, with 13 bases between. Written as DNA, the CDR3 is TGTGCCAGCAGCAGGCCGGGACGTTACGAGCAGTACTTC. It specifies CASSRPGRYEQYF.

The V gene is TRBV4-1, the J gene TRBJ2-6, with D possibly matching TRBD1 (6 bases). This CDR3 contains 19 residues. Between the trimmed V and J ends, which lost 3 bases and 4 bases, there was a span of 22 bases. Germline loops: CDR1 MGHRA, CDR2 YSYEKL. The CDR3 spells CASSHPGDPTGTGANVLTF. The CDR3 DNA is TGCGCCAGCAGCCACCCAGGGGACCCTACAGGGACCGGGGCCAACGTCCTGACTTTC.